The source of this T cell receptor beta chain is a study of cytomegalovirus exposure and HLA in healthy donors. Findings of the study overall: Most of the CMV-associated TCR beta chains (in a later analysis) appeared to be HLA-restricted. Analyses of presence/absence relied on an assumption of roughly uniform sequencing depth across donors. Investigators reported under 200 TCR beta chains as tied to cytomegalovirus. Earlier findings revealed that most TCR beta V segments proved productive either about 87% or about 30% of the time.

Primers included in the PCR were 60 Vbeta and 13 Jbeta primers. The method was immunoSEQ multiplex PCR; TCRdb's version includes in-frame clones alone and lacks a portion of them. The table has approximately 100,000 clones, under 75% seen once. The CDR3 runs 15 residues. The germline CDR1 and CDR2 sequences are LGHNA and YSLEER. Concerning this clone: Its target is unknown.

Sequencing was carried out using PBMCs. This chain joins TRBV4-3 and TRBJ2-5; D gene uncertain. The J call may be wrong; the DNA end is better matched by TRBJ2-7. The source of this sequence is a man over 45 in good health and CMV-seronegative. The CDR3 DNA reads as TGCGCCAGCAGCCAAGATTTGAAGTCGAAATACGAGCAGTACTTC. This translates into CASSQDLKSKYEQYF.